This T cell receptor beta chain stems from a study of T cells after yellow fever vaccination (dated by TCRdb to about 2019). The study in broad terms: Libraries from fractions with low cell numbers were prepared with the SMART-Seq v4 Ultra Low Input RNA kit. To follow T-cell clones before and after primary and booster YFV17D yellow fever vaccination, bulk TCR alpha and beta repertoires were sequenced over time. Two healthy male donors made up the cohort, one aged 18 to 29 years and the other aged 30 to 40 years. Blood was drawn at multiple timepoints before and after primary and secondary immunization, with bulk PBMC replicates and cell subsets isolated. What the work shows at the level of the full study, not this receptor alone: The study included only a couple of donors, which limits how far the findings can be generalized. A small share of clonotypes was detected in both CD4 and CD8 compartments, with the overlap likely arising from convergent recombination. Computational filtering was needed because FACS-sorted repertoires could contain abundant contaminating clonotypes from the bulk population. The secondary T-cell response was found to be weaker but faster than the primary response, with a peak reached on day 5 rather than on day 15. Most clones expanded after primary vaccination were re-detected after the booster (about 95% of CD4 and about 88% of CD8), suggesting broad memory maintenance.

Relative to germline, V is missing 1 base and J is missing 3 bases, with 9 bases of the junction outside any gene match. According to the germline V gene, CDR1 reads SGHRS and CDR2 reads YFSETQ. The CDR3 numbers 17 residues from cysteine through phenylalanine. CDR3 DNA is the only sequence kept; it has 51 bases, read in frame from the first base. TCR cDNA was synthesized by 5'RACE template switching, through which a universal primer site and unique molecular identifiers were introduced. Priming for cDNA synthesis came from both the TCR alpha and TCR beta constant segments. Library amplification involved two PCR steps, and the second step added sample barcodes and sequencing adapters. Sequencing of libraries was done on Illumina HiSeq 2500 (2x100 bp) or NovaSeq (2x150 bp). The authors processed their data as follows. Demultiplexing of reads and collapsing into UMI consensus sequences were performed with MIGEC, and V(D)J alignment was carried out with MiXCR. Vaccine-responding clonotypes were defined with edgeR using replicate PBMC samples, requiring FDR below 0.01 and a log2 fold change above 5 up to day 15. Each bulk clonotype was labeled CD4 or CD8 based on which sequenced repertoire, CD4 or CD8, contained the clonotype at higher abundance. TCRdb redid the processing of the public reads, applying fastp at Q25 and MiXCR, and retained in-frame beta chains. Each CDR3 protein gets just one entry, which takes the most common genes and DNA from the rows behind it. The authors' filters were not applied to this entry. The sample table records about 69,000 distinct CDR3 sequences; about 6% of these occur just once. Together, the top ten hold about 2% of the sample.

The treatment or condition tag for this specimen amounts to: live attenuated yellow fever vaccine strain. A standard Ficoll-Paque protocol was used to isolate PBMCs from peripheral blood. CD4 and CD8 T-cell fractions were isolated with Dynabeads CD4 and CD8 positive selection kits. TriZol was used to extract RNA from bulk PBMCs, CD4 and CD8 fractions, and dextramer-positive and dextramer-negative fractions. The table lists this clonotype with many counts. It lacks a known antigen. No base-level quality is on record; no much larger clone is a single base apart. Here the chain combines TRBV5-1 and TRBJ2-3; 9 nucleotides in the junction match TRBD2. The starting material was CD4+ T cells sorted from PBMCs, obtained approximately 15 days after the first yellow fever vaccination. This TCR derives from a man younger than 35 who received the YFV17D yellow fever vaccine. This receptor has the CDR3 CASSLTASGEPTDTQYF. Here is the DNA: TGCGCCAGCAGCTTGACTGCTAGCGGGGAACCAACAGATACGCAGTATTTT.